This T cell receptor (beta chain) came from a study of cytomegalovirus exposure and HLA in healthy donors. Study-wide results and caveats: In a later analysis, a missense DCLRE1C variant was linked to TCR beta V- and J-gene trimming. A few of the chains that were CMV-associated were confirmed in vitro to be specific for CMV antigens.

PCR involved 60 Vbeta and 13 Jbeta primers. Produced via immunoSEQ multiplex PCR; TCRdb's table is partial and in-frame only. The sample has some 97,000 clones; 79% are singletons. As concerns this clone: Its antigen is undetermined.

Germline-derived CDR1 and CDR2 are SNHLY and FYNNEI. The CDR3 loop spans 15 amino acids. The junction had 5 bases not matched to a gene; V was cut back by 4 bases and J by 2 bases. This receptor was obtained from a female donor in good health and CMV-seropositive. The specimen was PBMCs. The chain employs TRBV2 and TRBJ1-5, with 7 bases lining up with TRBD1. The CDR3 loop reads CASSAQGVGNQPQHF. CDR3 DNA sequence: TGTGCCAGCAGTGCCCAGGGGGTCGGCAATCAGCCCCAGCATTTT.